The 29 T cell receptor beta chains reported below all come from one sample, sequenced in a study of CD8 T cells in ankylosing spondylitis (dated by TCRdb to about 2017). Points the paper makes about the study in general: Blood from ankylosing spondylitis patients appeared to be characterized by a TCR beta motif composed of about eight highly homologous amino acid variants.

Library preparation was by 5' RACE. The data were produced on an Illumina HiSeq 2500. TCRdb cleaned the public reads at Q25 with fastp, built clones with MiXCR and kept in-frame beta chains. When rows share a CDR3 protein, they turn into one entry using the most common DNA and genes. The sample table contains a few hundred thousand distinct CDR3 sequences; only one count was recorded for roughly 13% of them. The ten biggest clones cover approximately 6.3% of the sample. Their antigen targets remain unknown. The sequenced material came from blood, either unsorted or a sorted T cell fraction (not recorded which). These receptors were taken from a male donor with ankylosing spondylitis.

This clonotype was counted a few times. The CDR3 loop reads CASTLGVSDEQYF. The DNA for the CDR3 is TGCGCCAGCACCCTCGGGGTTTCGGACGAGCAGTACTTC. The chain recombines TRBV5-1 with TRBJ2-7, with a possible D match to TRBD2 (5 bases). The CDR3 has 13 amino acids. V gave up 6 bases and J gave up 5 bases, with 15 bases separating them. Germline V gene sequence: CDR1 SGHRS, CDR2 YFSETQ.

This chain links TRBV24-1 with TRBJ2-1, with D possibly matching TRBD2 (11 bases). Trimming took 2 bases from V and 4 from J, leaving 26 bases between them. The CDR3 has 20 residues. The germline CDR1 and CDR2 sequences are KGHDR and SFDVKD. CDR3 protein: CATSDWGQGRGTSGYNEQFF. CDR3 bases: TGTGCCACCAGTGATTGGGGACAGGGGAGGGGGACTAGCGGATACAATGAGCAGTTCTTC.

The CDR3 nucleotides read TGTGCCAGCAGTTACTGGAGACACCCGCAAGAGACCCAGTACTTC. Amino acid sequence: CASSYWRHPQETQYF. The chain recombines TRBV6-2 or TRBV6-3 with TRBJ2-5, with no clear D. Trimming removed 1 base from V and 2 bases from J, with 11 bases in between. Germline loops: CDR1 MNHEY, CDR2 SVGEGT. This CDR3 comprises 15 residues.

CDR3 nucleotide sequence: TGCGCCAGCAGCCCGGACAGTGCTAACACCATATATTTT. This codes for CASSPDSANTIYF. V gene TRBV5-1 combines with J gene TRBJ1-3, with D possibly TRBD1 on 6 matching bases. CDR3 length: 13 residues. V was clipped by 4 bases and J by 7 bases, with 12 bases between them. Looked up from germline, CDR1 is SGHRS and CDR2 is YFSETQ.

This clonotype was seen a few times. CDR3 nucleotide sequence: TGCAGTGCTAGGAAACAAGCGGGCCTAAACAATGAGCAGTTCTTC. It specifies CSARKQAGLNNEQFF. The chain is built from TRBV20-1 and TRBJ2-1, with a tentative D call TRBD2 (6 bases). The V and J ends lost 3 bases and 5 bases respectively, with 17 bases between them. The germline V gene has CDR1 DFQATT and CDR2 SNEGSKA (reference sequence). CDR3 length: 15 residues.

This sequence joins TRBV7-2 and TRBJ2-7; maybe TRBD2 (7 bases). Per the germline V gene, CDR1 is SGHTA and CDR2 is FQGNSA. V lost 3 bases to trimming and J lost 7 bases, with 16 bases between them. The CDR3 contains 14 residues. This CDR3 reads CASSLRGGQWEQYF. The CDR3 region has the DNA TGTGCCAGCAGCTTGAGGGGGGGTCAGTGGGAGCAGTACTTC.

The rearrangement joins TRBV9 to TRBJ2-1; 8 bases line up with TRBD2. The CDR3 length is 14 residues. The germline CDR1 and CDR2 sequences are SGDLS and YYNGEE. V lost 10 bases to trimming and J lost 3 bases; unmatched junction nucleotides: 9. DNA of the CDR3: TGTGCCGGGTCCGGGACTAGTGACTACAATGAGCAGTTCTTC. Protein: CAGSGTSDYNEQFF. The full variable domain, in which reference TRBV9 and TRBJ2-1 provide the parts outside the CDR3, is DSGVTQTPKHLITATGQRVTLRCSPRSGDLSVYWYQQSLDQGLQFLIQYYNGEERAKGNILERFSAQQFPDLHSELNLSSLELGDSALYFCAGSGTSDYNEQFFGPGTRLTVL.

The chain carries TRBV4-1 and TRBJ1-5, with D uncertain. CDR3 length equals 13 residues. V was trimmed by 0 bases and J by 7 bases, leaving 7 bases between them. Germline V gene lookup returns CDR1 MGHRA and CDR2 YSYEKL. CDR3 nucleotide sequence: TGCGCCAGCAGCCAAGAATTGGTGCAGCCCCAGCATTTT. This translates into CASSQELVQPQHF.

Here the CDR3 reads CASSSSVAGHYGYTF. The CDR3 DNA is TGTGCCAGCAGTAGCAGTGTGGCAGGGCACTATGGCTACACCTTC. The chain combines TRBV12-3 or TRBV12-4 with TRBJ1-2, with a weak D call TRBD1 (5 bases). V was trimmed by 5 bases and J by 3 bases, leaving 16 bases between them. The CDR3 loop spans 15 amino acids.

This clonotype came up many times. This chain joins TRBV5-1 and TRBJ2-1, with 11 bases that match TRBD2. Trimming took 2 bases from V and 8 from J; bases not matched to a gene: 6. The CDR3 spans 15 residues. Germline V gene lookup returns CDR1 SGHRS and CDR2 YFSETQ. The CDR3 region is CASSFASGRFDEQFF. DNA for the CDR3: TGCGCCAGCAGCTTCGCTAGCGGGAGGTTCGATGAGCAGTTCTTC.

The chain combines TRBV12-3 or TRBV12-4 with TRBJ2-1; D possibly matches TRBD1 or TRBD2 (5 bases each). V gave up 5 bases and J gave up 0 bases, with 14 bases separating them. The CDR3 has 16 residues. As DNA, the CDR3 is TGTGCCAGCAGTAGGGGACCGGCTTTCTCCTACAATGAGCAGTTCTTC. The encoded protein is CASSRGPAFSYNEQFF.

V is TRBV7-2 and J is TRBJ2-2; 14 bases are shared with TRBD2. The CDR3 has 17 residues. Germline CDR1 reads SGHTA; CDR2 reads FQGNSA. The J segment lost 5 bases and the V segment lost 6 bases, leaving 8 bases of the junction unmatched. The CDR3 spells CASRFPGLAGETGELFF. Written as DNA, the CDR3 is TGTGCCAGCAGATTCCCGGGACTAGCGGGAGAAACCGGGGAGCTGTTTTTT.

This clonotype was counted only a few times. This chain uses TRBV27 with TRBJ1-6, with a weak D call TRBD1 (5 bases). This CDR3 contains 15 residues. Germline CDR1 reads MNHEY; CDR2 reads SMNVEV (reference sequence). Trimming took off 7 bases at V and 4 bases at J, with 14 bases between the two ends. CDR3 bases: TGTGCCAGCACCCCCCGGGGCCAGTATAATTCACCCCTCCACTTT. This encodes CASTPRGQYNSPLHF.

The chain couples TRBV3-1 to TRBJ2-1, with TRBD2 identical over 8 bases. The germline gives CDR1 LGHDT, CDR2 YNNKEL (reference sequence). Trimming took 5 bases from V and 7 from J; bases not matched to a gene: 19. The CDR3 sequence is 18 residues long. CDR3: CASSSPVKMSGSRNEQFF. As DNA, the CDR3 is TGTGCCAGCAGCTCCCCTGTGAAGATGAGCGGGAGTCGAAATGAGCAGTTCTTC.

This clonotype was seen more than once but under ten times. This chain links TRBV19 with TRBJ1-1, with TRBD1 matching 7 bases. CDR1 is LNHDA, CDR2 SQIVND, per germline (reference sequence). CDR3 length equals 14 residues. With 7 bases clipped from V and 2 bases from J, the junction kept 7 bases outside the gene matches. The DNA of the CDR3 is TGTGCCAGTACCTTAAGGACAGGCAACACTGAAGCTTTCTTT. This encodes CASTLRTGNTEAFF.

This clonotype was detected only a few times. The V and J genes are TRBV3-1 and TRBJ2-7, with 9 bases identical to TRBD2. CDR1 and CDR2 (germline): LGHDT, YNNKEL (reference sequence). V dropped 3 bases and J dropped 3; count of bases not matched to a gene: 6. CDR3 length: 15 residues. CDR3 in DNA: TGTGCCAGCAGCCAGGTCGGACTAGCGAGCTACGAGCAGTACTTC. Residues: CASSQVGLASYEQYF.

This clonotype showed up many times. This chain connects TRBV7-9 to TRBJ1-1, with D possibly TRBD1 on 5 matching bases. The CDR3 spans 15 residues. Trimming took off 5 bases at V and 5 bases at J, with 18 bases between the two ends. Looked up from germline, CDR1 is SEHNR and CDR2 is FQNEAQ (reference sequence). CDR3 loop: CASSDRDRDRTEAFF. CDR3 DNA: TGTGCCAGCAGCGACCGGGACCGAGACCGGACTGAAGCTTTCTTT.

V usage is TRBV20-1 and J usage is TRBJ2-1; 7 bases are a match to TRBD1. The V gene's germline CDR1 is DFQATT and CDR2 SNEGSKA (reference sequence). Losses at the gene ends were 8 bases for V and 2 bases for J; bases not matched to a gene: 6. This CDR3 is 13 amino acids long. The CDR3 spells CSSGTEAYNEQFF. The CDR3 bases are TGCAGTTCCGGGACAGAAGCCTACAATGAGCAGTTCTTC.

The genes are TRBV12-3 or TRBV12-4 and TRBJ2-2; TRBD2 aligns across 12 bases. V dropped 5 bases and J dropped 7; count of bases not matched to a gene: 8. The CDR3 length is 16 residues. Here the CDR3 reads CASSTGLAGSDGELFF. The DNA of the CDR3 is TGTGCCAGCAGTACCGGACTAGCGGGATCTGACGGGGAGCTGTTTTTT.

The sample holds a few counts of this clonotype. This chain connects TRBV10-3 to TRBJ1-6; D is undetermined. The germline V gene encodes CDR1 ENHRY and CDR2 SYGVKD. This CDR3 is 13 amino acids long. V lost 4 bases, J lost 5 bases, and 6 bases lay in between. The CDR3 DNA sequence: TGTGCCATCAGTGGCAACGATAATTCACCCCTCCACTTT. Its protein is CAISGNDNSPLHF.

Only a few counts were recorded for this clonotype. The rearrangement links TRBV29-1 to TRBJ2-1; D uncertain. CDR3 size: 12 residues. Germline V gene sequence: CDR1 SQVTM, CDR2 ANQGSEA. V was shortened by 6 bases and J by 9 bases, with 15 bases between the two germline ends. CDR3 residues: CSVHPGYSEQFF. The CDR3 bases are TGCAGCGTCCACCCCGGGTATAGTGAGCAGTTCTTC.

This clonotype showed up many times. This chain links TRBV5-1 with TRBJ2-1; 9 bases are shared with TRBD2. The CDR3 extends over 15 amino acids. V lost 4 bases, J lost 0 bases, and 2 bases stayed unmatched. Germline-derived CDR1 and CDR2 are SGHRS and YFSETQ. The CDR3 DNA follows: TGCGCCAGCAGCCGTAGCGGGAGCTCCTACAATGAGCAGTTCTTC. It translates to CASSRSGSSYNEQFF.

CDR3 sequence (DNA): TGTGCCAGCAGCCCGACTAGGGAAGAGACCCAGTACTTC. Amino acids: CASSPTREETQYF. V usage is TRBV4-2 and J usage is TRBJ2-5; weak D call: TRBD2 (6 bases). The CDR3 has 13 residues. The germline V and J ends were trimmed by 4 bases and 3 bases, with 9 bases remaining between them. Germline V gene data show CDR1 as LGHNA and CDR2 as YNFKEQ.

This clonotype has more than one count but fewer than ten. The CDR3 DNA sequence: TGTGCCACCCGGTGGAGCTCGACTAGCGGGAGTACCGGGGAGCTGTTTTTT. Its translation is CATRWSSTSGSTGELFF. The genes are TRBV10-3 and TRBJ2-2, with 12 bases aligning to TRBD2. V lost 10 bases to trimming and J lost 5 bases; unmatched junction nucleotides: 14. The length of the CDR3 is 17 residues. Germline CDR1 is ENHRY and CDR2 is SYGVKD.

This clonotype turned up a few times. The chain is built from TRBV11-2 and TRBJ2-1; D unresolved. This CDR3 contains 17 residues. V was pared by 0 bases and J by 4 bases, with 16 bases between. Germline V CDR1 and CDR2: SGHAT, FQNNGV. CDR3: CASSLDSMGSGYNEQFF. Written as DNA, the CDR3 is TGTGCCAGCAGCTTAGATTCAATGGGCTCCGGGTACAATGAGCAGTTCTTC.

In this sample, this clonotype turned up many times. This chain uses TRBV5-1 with TRBJ1-1, with unresolved D. CDR3 length equals 13 residues. Germline CDR1 and CDR2: SGHRS and YFSETQ. V gave up 2 bases and J gave up 2 bases, with 7 bases separating them. CDR3 residues: CASSLQSNTEAFF. The CDR3 DNA is TGCGCCAGCAGCTTACAGAGTAACACTGAAGCTTTCTTT.

V is TRBV12-5 and J is TRBJ2-2, with D possibly being TRBD1 or TRBD2 (5 bases each). CDR1 and CDR2 (germline): LGHNT, FRNRAP. CDR3 length equals 18 residues. V was pared by 4 bases and J by 6 bases, with 24 bases between. The CDR3 coding sequence is TGTGCTAGTGGTTCCGCACCAGGGTTAATCGAGGAGGCCGGGGAGCTGTTTTTT. This gives the protein CASGSAPGLIEEAGELFF.

This clonotype was detected a few times. The chain is built from TRBV7-9 and TRBJ1-1; D remains ambiguous. Trimming took 5 bases from V and 0 from J, leaving 13 bases between them. CDR1 and CDR2 from the germline V gene are SEHNR and FQNEAQ (reference sequence). The CDR3 is 15 residues long. The CDR3 here is CASSPKSRLNTEAFF. The CDR3 DNA reads as TGTGCCAGCAGCCCGAAGAGCAGGTTGAACACTGAAGCTTTCTTT.

This clonotype appeared a few times. The rearrangement uses TRBV7-7 and TRBJ2-1; 9 positions match TRBD1. The V gene end was trimmed by 5 bases and the J gene end by 9 bases; junction bases not matched to a gene: 8. The CDR3 runs to 14 residues. Looked up from germline, CDR1 is SSHAT and CDR2 is FNYEAQ (reference sequence). The CDR3 nucleotides are TGTGCCAGCAGCCCGGGACAGGGAGGAGGTGAGCAGTTCTTC. Amino acid sequence: CASSPGQGGGEQFF. Variable domain in full (rest from reference TRBV7-7 and TRBJ2-1): GAGVSQSPRYKVTKRGQDVTLRCDPISSHATLYWYQQALGQGPEFLTYFNYEAQPDKSGLPSDRFSAERPEGSISTLTIQRTEQRDSAMYRCASSPGQGGGEQFFGPGTRLTVL.